The present T cell receptor (beta chain) was sequenced within a study of cytomegalovirus exposure and HLA in healthy donors. About this clone: Its antigen is not identified.

CDR1 and CDR2 from the germline V gene are MNHNS and SASEGT. V was clipped by 4 bases and J by 0 bases, with 13 bases between them. The CDR3 loop spans 15 amino acids. Study conclusions and caveats: In a later analysis, around 18,000 TCR beta sequences were associated with HLA alleles at 0.05 false discovery rate. There were 164 TCR beta chains listed as cytomegalovirus-associated.

It was with 60 Vbeta and 13 Jbeta primers that the PCR ran. Generated by immunoSEQ multiplex PCR, the TCRdb table keeps only in-frame clones and is missing some. The sample includes 60,000 to 85,000 clones, roughly 81% of them seen just once. The chain is built from TRBV6-1 and TRBJ2-7; a possible D gene is TRBD1 (6 bases). The receptor comes from a human donor in good health. Material for sequencing was PBMCs. As DNA, the CDR3 is TGTGCCAGCAGTGGCGCCGACAGGCCCTCCTACGAGCAGTACTTC. Translating gives CASSGADRPSYEQYF.